This T cell receptor beta chain was captured by sequencing in a study of blood T cell repertoires in COVID-19. Overall study context: Both acute and convalescent COVID-19 samples were obtained from the United States, Italy and Spain. In each case, the material was cDNA or gDNA derived from T cells, B-cell-depleted T cells, or PBMCs.

V was trimmed by 3 bases and J by 9 bases, leaving 21 bases between them. The germline V gene encodes CDR1 SGHTA and CDR2 FQGNSA. CDR3 length equals 16 residues. As originally analysed: How many nucleated cells were present was estimated from reference gene primer amplification. Using immunoSEQ multiplex PCR, the repertoire was profiled, and TCRdb retains in-frame clones only, with some absent. From that table come the V and J calls and clone size; the DNA was used to work out D and trimming. The top ten clones hold approximately 3.4% of a sample with more than 95,000 clones, 89% of them seen once. Specimen: peripheral blood. The chain links TRBV7-2 to TRBJ1-5, with a possible D match to TRBD1 (6 bases). The source of this sequence is a woman aged 55-75 years with acute or convalescent COVID-19. The CDR3 bases are TGTGCCAGCAGCTTTCAAGGGACACAAAGCAGGTCGCCCCAGCATTTT. Translating it yields CASSFQGTQSRSPQHF. The full variable domain, in which reference TRBV7-2 and TRBJ1-5 provide the parts outside the CDR3, is GAGVSQSPSNKVTEKGKDVELRCDPISGHTALYWYRQSLGQGLEFLIYFQGNSAPDKSGLPSDRFSAERTGGSVSTLTIQRTQQEDSAVYLCASSFQGTQSRSPQHFGDGTRLSIL.